This T cell receptor beta chain derives from a study of cytomegalovirus exposure and HLA in healthy donors. This clone was observed once. Its antigen is currently unknown. Findings and limits, study-wide: Immune exposure information comprised only CMV serostatus. The study carried out a later analysis of TCR beta sequences. It associated some 18,000 of them with specific HLA alleles at a false discovery rate of 0.05. Cytomegalovirus association was assigned to approximately 180 TCR beta chains.

The PCR was carried out with 60 Vbeta primers and 13 Jbeta primers. Using immunoSEQ multiplex PCR, the repertoire was profiled, and TCRdb retains in-frame clones only, with some absent. The table includes over 150,000 clones, over 65% detected once. Germline loops: CDR1 MRHNA, CDR2 SNTAGT. With V trimmed by 2 bases and J by 6 bases, 10 bases remained unmatched. The CDR3 runs to 17 residues. The receptor was derived from a woman in her 30s in good health and CMV-seropositive. This rearrangement joins TRBV6-4 to TRBJ1-1; 12 bases agree with TRBD1. Sequences were obtained from PBMCs. DNA for the CDR3: TGTGCCAGCAGTGACCGCCCTGGGACAGGGGGCGCCTCTGAAGCTTTCTTT. Protein sequence: CASSDRPGTGGASEAFF.